Following are 25 T cell receptor beta chains from one sample sequenced in a study of T cell responses to AZD1222 COVID-19 vaccine (dated by TCRdb to the early 2020s). Explained via the paper, the time point label denotes: baseline before first vaccination. The library was obtained by the immunoSEQ multiplex PCR assay. TCRdb retrieved this table from immuneACCESS and kept in-frame rearrangements only. Not all clones are present; in checked studies, unresolved V genes account for under half, and no reason is known for the remainder. This sample holds some 130,000 clones; over 75% were observed only once. Of the sample, roughly 3% is held by the ten largest clones. The specimen was peripheral blood, collected on day 0 of AZD1222 vaccination. These receptor sequences come from an adult in good health.

This clone appeared once. The gene calls are TRBV19 and TRBJ2-3; D may be TRBD1 (5 bases). V was pared by 7 bases and J by 0 bases, with 11 bases between. Germline values: CDR1 LNHDA, CDR2 SQIVND (reference sequence). The CDR3 loop spans 14 amino acids. CDR3 sequence: CASTPTASTDTQYF. Written as DNA, the CDR3 is TGTGCCAGTACTCCGACAGCTAGCACAGATACGCAGTATTTT.

The rearrangement joins TRBV3-1 (or the pseudogene TRBV3-2) to TRBJ2-7; TRBD2 matches 8 bases. The CDR3 has 15 amino acids. Germline lookup yields CDR1 LGHDT and CDR2 YNNKEL (reference sequence). V was pared by 4 bases and J by 5 bases, with 10 bases of the junction left unmatched. The CDR3 is CASSPSGGGPHEQYF. CDR3 in DNA: TGTGCCAGCAGCCCAAGCGGGGGAGGGCCCCACGAGCAGTACTTC.

The V call is TRBV18, the J call TRBJ2-5; D gene uncertain. This CDR3 contains 13 residues. V gave up 2 bases and J gave up 2 bases, with 6 bases separating them. Germline V gene lookup returns CDR1 KGHSH and CDR2 LQKENI. This chain's CDR3 is CASSPDGQETQYF. The DNA for the CDR3 is TGTGCCAGCTCACCAGACGGTCAAGAGACCCAGTACTTC. Full variable domain (outside the CDR3, taken from reference TRBV18 and TRBJ2-5): NAGVMQNPRHLVRRRGQEARLRCSPMKGHSHVYWYRQLPEEGLKFMVYLQKENIIDESGMPKERFSAEFPKEGPSILRIQQVVRGDSAAYFCASSPDGQETQYFGPGTRLLVL.

The rearrangement joins TRBV6-5 to TRBJ2-7; 10 positions match TRBD2. V lost 5 bases to trimming and J lost 1 base; unmatched junction nucleotides: 5. In germline, CDR1 is MNHEY, CDR2 SVGAGI. This CDR3 region has 15 residues. The CDR3 loop reads CASSPGTSVSYEQYF. CDR3 DNA: TGTGCCAGCAGTCCCGGGACTAGCGTTTCCTACGAGCAGTACTTC.

V gene TRBV6-2 or TRBV6-3 combines with J gene TRBJ1-5, with D unresolved. This CDR3 has 13 amino acids. Germline-derived CDR1 and CDR2 are MNHEY and SVGEGT. Trimming cost V 4 bases and J 6 bases, with 10 bases left between them. The CDR3 reads CASSFGQIQPQHF. In DNA, the CDR3 is TGTGCCAGCAGTTTCGGGCAGATTCAGCCCCAGCATTTT.

Worth noting for this clone: Other nucleotide sequences from this sample produce the same CDR3. Here the CDR3 DNA reads TGTGCCAGTAGTACGGGACAGGGAAACACTGAAGCTTTCTTT. This gives the protein CASSTGQGNTEAFF. The chain joins TRBV19 to TRBJ1-1; 9 positions agree with TRBD1. The germline CDR1 and CDR2 sequences are LNHDA and SQIVND (reference sequence). The V gene end was trimmed by 4 bases and the J gene end by 2 bases; junction bases not matched to a gene: 2. This CDR3 is built from 14 residues.

This chain uses TRBV4-1 with TRBJ2-5, with unresolved D. V gave up 4 bases and J gave up 0 bases, with 6 bases separating them. Looked up from germline, CDR1 is MGHRA and CDR2 is YSYEKL. The length of the CDR3 is 13 residues. The CDR3 sequence is CASSREDQETQYF. CDR3 nucleotides: TGCGCCAGCAGCCGGGAAGACCAAGAGACCCAGTACTTC.

In DNA form, the CDR3 reads TGTGCCAGCAGTTTACTGGCCACCCCTAACTATGGCTACACCTTC. Translation gives CASSLLATPNYGYTF. The V gene is TRBV27, the J gene TRBJ1-2; D unresolved. V was shortened by 2 bases and J by 0 bases, with 10 bases between the two germline ends. CDR1 is MNHEY and CDR2 is SMNVEV in the germline V gene (reference sequence). The CDR3 consists of 15 residues.

The V and J genes are TRBV27 and TRBJ1-2; D is unresolved. There are 14 residues in the CDR3. V lost 5 bases and J lost 2, with 12 bases in between. The germline CDR1 and CDR2 sequences are MNHEY and SMNVEV (reference sequence). This chain's CDR3 is CASSPRTGNYGYTF. The CDR3 DNA is TGTGCCAGCAGTCCGAGAACCGGGAACTATGGCTACACCTTC.

This chain uses TRBV6-2 or TRBV6-3 with TRBJ2-7, with a tentative D call TRBD1 (5 bases). The CDR3 spans 19 residues. CDR1 is MNHEY, CDR2 SVGEGT, per germline. Trimming left V 0 bases short and J 0 bases short, with 21 bases between. CDR3 sequence (DNA): TGTGCCAGCAGTTACTCGACAGCAATTCGACGGCATCCCTCCTACGAGCAGTACTTC. This codes for CASSYSTAIRRHPSYEQYF.

This clone has a handful of counts. This chain links TRBV7-2 with TRBJ1-2; D unresolved. Per germline, CDR1 SGHTA and CDR2 FQGNSA. The CDR3 consists of 15 residues. Deletions cut 1 base from V and 2 bases from J, with 11 bases between. DNA for the CDR3: TGTGCCAGCAGCTTAGGAGCGGAAGCGAACTATGGCTACACCTTC. Translated: CASSLGAEANYGYTF.

The chain couples TRBV27 to TRBJ2-7; 7 nucleotides line up with TRBD1. CDR3 size: 15 residues. Germline V gives CDR1 MNHEY, CDR2 SMNVEV (reference sequence). J was trimmed by 3 bases and V by 3 bases; bases with no gene match: 8. In DNA, the CDR3 is TGTGCCAGCAGTTTTATACAGGGGCGTCTCTACGAGCAGTACTTC. It yields the protein CASSFIQGRLYEQYF.

V and J are TRBV15 and TRBJ1-5; D unresolved. V was shortened by 0 bases and J by 3 bases, with 9 bases between the two germline ends. The CDR3 consists of 15 residues. Germline CDR1 is LNHNV and CDR2 is YYDKDF (reference sequence). CDR3 nucleotide sequence: TGTGCCACCAGCAGAGACAGGAGTTCCAATCAGCCCCAGCATTTT. It translates to CATSRDRSSNQPQHF.

The V and J genes are TRBV5-4 and TRBJ2-7; TRBD1 matches 10 bases. Germline assignment: CDR1 SGHNT and CDR2 YYREEE (reference sequence). The CDR3 covers 14 residues. The ends lost 0 bases at V and 5 bases at J; junction bases unmatched: 2. The CDR3 is CASSLGQGAHEQYF. In nucleotides, the CDR3 is TGTGCCAGCAGCTTGGGACAGGGGGCTCACGAGCAGTACTTC.

This chain joins TRBV5-4 and TRBJ1-2; D remains unclear. Trimming took 0 bases from V and 4 from J, leaving 7 bases between them. Germline V gene sequence: CDR1 SGHNT, CDR2 YYREEE (reference sequence). The CDR3 sequence is 13 residues long. The CDR3 spells CASSLAGVYGYTF. The CDR3 DNA is TGTGCCAGCAGCTTGGCCGGGGTCTATGGCTACACCTTC.

This sequence joins TRBV5-1 and TRBJ2-5; the D call may be TRBD1 or TRBD2 (5 bases each). Germline CDR1 and CDR2: SGHRS and YFSETQ. This CDR3 has 14 residues. V gave up 0 bases and J gave up 5 bases, with 11 bases separating them. For the CDR3, the DNA is TGCGCCAGCAGCTTGGTGGCCGGGACGGAGACCCAGTACTTC. It specifies CASSLVAGTETQYF.

The chain couples TRBV10-3 to TRBJ1-6; a possible D gene is TRBD1 (5 bases). Per germline, CDR1 ENHRY and CDR2 SYGVKD. The CDR3 is 14 residues long. V was shortened by 2 bases and J by 7 bases, with 9 bases between the two germline ends. CDR3 coding DNA: TGTGCCATCAGTGAGGGACACAACAATTCACCCCTCCACTTT. It encodes CAISEGHNNSPLHF.

This chain joins TRBV27 and TRBJ2-7; perhaps TRBD2 as D (6 bases). Germline CDR1 reads MNHEY; CDR2 reads SMNVEV (reference sequence). The V end was cut by 6 bases, the J end by 0 bases, with 9 bases between. This CDR3 is built from 13 residues. Written as DNA, the CDR3 is TGTGCCAGCAGGTCTAGCGCCTCCTACGAGCAGTACTTC. Protein sequence: CASRSSASYEQYF.

V usage is TRBV18 and J usage is TRBJ1-4; possibly TRBD1 for D (6 bases). Germline lookup yields CDR1 KGHSH and CDR2 LQKENI. The CDR3 has 13 amino acids. Deletions cut 0 bases from V and 8 bases from J, with 7 bases between. CDR3 sequence (DNA): TGTGCCAGCTCACCACCGGGGGCAGAAAAACTGTTTTTT. It codes for CASSPPGAEKLFF.

The chain carries TRBV5-1 and TRBJ2-7; TRBD1 agrees at 7 bases. V lost 4 bases and J lost 5; bases outside the gene matches: 3. The germline CDR1 and CDR2 sequences are SGHRS and YFSETQ. CDR3 size: 12 residues. CDR3 DNA sequence: TGCGCCAGCAGCCCACAGGGGAACGAGCAGTACTTC. Amino acid sequence: CASSPQGNEQYF. Full variable domain (rest looked up from reference TRBV5-1 and TRBJ2-7): KAGVTQTPRYLIKTRGQQVTLSCSPISGHRSVSWYQQTPGQGLQFLFEYFSETQRNKGNFPGRFSGRQFSNSRSEMNVSTLELGDSALYLCASSPQGNEQYFGPGTRLTVT.

This chain links TRBV5-6 with TRBJ1-4; D gene uncertain. The CDR3 is made up of 13 amino acids. Germline loops: CDR1 SGHDT, CDR2 YYEEEE. V dropped 1 base and J dropped 8 bases, with 9 bases sitting between them. For the CDR3, the DNA is TGTGCCAGCAGCTTGCCGGCAGACGAAAAACTGTTTTTT. It yields the protein CASSLPADEKLFF.

The rearrangement links TRBV5-6 to TRBJ2-1, with TRBD2 matching 9 bases. CDR1 and CDR2 (germline): SGHDT, YYEEEE. The V segment lost 6 bases and the J segment 6 bases; nucleotides outside the gene matches: 7. The CDR3 runs to 14 residues. CDR3 region: CASTRLAAFNEQFF. CDR3 nucleotide sequence: TGTGCCAGCACCCGACTAGCGGCCTTCAATGAGCAGTTCTTC. Looking up the rest from reference TRBV5-6 and TRBJ2-1 gives the full variable domain: DAGVTQSPTHLIKTRGQQVTLRCSPKSGHDTVSWYQQALGQGPQFIFQYYEEEERQRGNFPDRFSGHQFPNYSSELNVNALLLGDSALYLCASTRLAAFNEQFFGPGTRLTVL.

The V and J genes are TRBV27 and TRBJ1-2, with D perhaps matching TRBD1 (5 bases). The CDR3 contains 16 residues. Germline CDR1 and CDR2: MNHEY and SMNVEV (reference sequence). The V end was cut by 3 bases, the J end by 2 bases, with 16 bases between. The CDR3 nucleotides read TGTGCCAGCAGTTTGATCTACGGGACCTGGAACTATGGCTACACCTTC. Translated: CASSLIYGTWNYGYTF.

The chain employs TRBV6-5 and TRBJ1-1; D is undetermined. Trimming stripped 4 bases from V and 0 bases from J, with 12 bases between. CDR1 MNHEY and CDR2 SVGAGI come from the germline V gene. This CDR3 has 15 amino acids. This CDR3 is CASSFSRRLNTEAFF. The CDR3 DNA follows: TGTGCCAGCAGTTTCTCCCGGCGGTTGAACACTGAAGCTTTCTTT.

This clone was counted once. This chain uses TRBV6-2 or TRBV6-3 with TRBJ1-5; the D is unclear. Germline-derived CDR1 and CDR2 are MNHEY and SVGEGT. The germline V and J ends were trimmed by 0 bases and 7 bases, with 16 bases remaining between them. The CDR3 runs to 16 residues. CDR3 region: CASSYSNFQEGQPQHF. In nucleotides, the CDR3 is TGTGCCAGCAGTTACTCGAACTTCCAGGAAGGGCAGCCCCAGCATTTT.